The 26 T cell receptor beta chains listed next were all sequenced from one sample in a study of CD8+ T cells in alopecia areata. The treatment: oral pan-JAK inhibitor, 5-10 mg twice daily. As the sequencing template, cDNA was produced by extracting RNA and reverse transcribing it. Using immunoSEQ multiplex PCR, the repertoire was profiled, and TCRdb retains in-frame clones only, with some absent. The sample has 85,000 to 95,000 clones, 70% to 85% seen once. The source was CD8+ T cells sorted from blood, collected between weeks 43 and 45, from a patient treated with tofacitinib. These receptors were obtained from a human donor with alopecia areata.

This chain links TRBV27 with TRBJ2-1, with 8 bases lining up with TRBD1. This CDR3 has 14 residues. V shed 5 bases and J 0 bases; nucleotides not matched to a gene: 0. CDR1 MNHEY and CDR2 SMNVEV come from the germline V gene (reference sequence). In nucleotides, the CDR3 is TGTGCCAGCAGTGACAGGGGCTCCTACAATGAGCAGTTCTTC. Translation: CASSDRGSYNEQFF.

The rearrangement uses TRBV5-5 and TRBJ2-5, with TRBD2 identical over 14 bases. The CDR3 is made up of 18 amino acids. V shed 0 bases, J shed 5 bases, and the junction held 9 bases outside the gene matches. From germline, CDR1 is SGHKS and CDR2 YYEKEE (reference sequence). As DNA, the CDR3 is TGTGCCAGCAGCTTGGGGACTAGCGGGGGGACCGGGGTGGAGACCCAGTACTTC. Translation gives CASSLGTSGGTGVETQYF.

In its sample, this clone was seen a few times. CDR3 region: CASSQGNQAGGYGELFF. CDR3 bases: TGCGCCAGCAGCCAGGGGAACCAAGCGGGGGGCTATGGGGAGCTGTTTTTT. The rearrangement uses TRBV4-3 and TRBJ2-2; 9 bases agree with TRBD2. V shed 3 bases, J shed 8 bases, and the junction held 13 bases outside the gene matches. The CDR3 sequence is 17 residues long. The germline CDR1 and CDR2 sequences are LGHNA and YSLEER.

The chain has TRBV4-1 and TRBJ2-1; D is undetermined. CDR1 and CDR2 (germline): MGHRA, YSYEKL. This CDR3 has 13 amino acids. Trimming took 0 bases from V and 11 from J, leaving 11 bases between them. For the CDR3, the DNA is TGCGCCAGCAGCCAAGATACCCCGGTTAAGCAGTTCTTC. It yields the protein CASSQDTPVKQFF.

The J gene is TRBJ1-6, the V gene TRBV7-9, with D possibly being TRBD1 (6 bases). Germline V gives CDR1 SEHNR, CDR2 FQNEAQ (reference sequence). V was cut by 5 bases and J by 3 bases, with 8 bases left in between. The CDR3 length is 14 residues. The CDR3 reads CASSTGHYNSPLHF. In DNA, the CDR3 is TGTGCCAGCAGCACGGGACACTATAATTCACCCCTCCACTTT.

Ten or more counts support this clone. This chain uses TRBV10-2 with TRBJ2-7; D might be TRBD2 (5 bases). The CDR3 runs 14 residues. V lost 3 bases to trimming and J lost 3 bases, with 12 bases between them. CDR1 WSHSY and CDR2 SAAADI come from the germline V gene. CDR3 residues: CASSDPIEGYEQYF. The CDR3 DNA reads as TGCGCCAGCAGTGATCCCATTGAGGGCTACGAGCAGTACTTC.

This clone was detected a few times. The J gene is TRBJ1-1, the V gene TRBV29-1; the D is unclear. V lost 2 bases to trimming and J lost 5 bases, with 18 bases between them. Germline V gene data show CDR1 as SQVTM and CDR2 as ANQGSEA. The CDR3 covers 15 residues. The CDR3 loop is CSVEYFGGKGTEAFF. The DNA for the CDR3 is TGCAGCGTTGAATATTTTGGTGGGAAAGGAACTGAAGCTTTCTTT.

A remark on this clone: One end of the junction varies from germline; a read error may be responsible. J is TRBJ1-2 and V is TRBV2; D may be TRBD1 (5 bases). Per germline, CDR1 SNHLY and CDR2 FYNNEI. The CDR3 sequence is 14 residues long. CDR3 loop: CASSEDGGVSGYTF. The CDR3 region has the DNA TGTGCCAGCAGCGAAGACGGAGGGGTCTCTGGCTACACCTTC. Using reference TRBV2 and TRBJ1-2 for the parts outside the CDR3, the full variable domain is EPEVTQTPSHQVTQMGQEVILRCVPISNHLYFYWYRQILGQKVEFLVSFYNNEISEKSEIFDDQFSVERPDGSNFTLKIRSTKLEDSAMYFCASSEDGGVSGYTFGSGTRLTVV.

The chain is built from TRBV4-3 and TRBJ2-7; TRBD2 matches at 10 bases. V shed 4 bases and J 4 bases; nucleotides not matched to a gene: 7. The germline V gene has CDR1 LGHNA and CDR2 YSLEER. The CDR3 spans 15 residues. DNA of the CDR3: TGCGCCAGCAGCCCCCAATCTAGCGGGGGTTACGAGCAGTACTTC. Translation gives CASSPQSSGGYEQYF.

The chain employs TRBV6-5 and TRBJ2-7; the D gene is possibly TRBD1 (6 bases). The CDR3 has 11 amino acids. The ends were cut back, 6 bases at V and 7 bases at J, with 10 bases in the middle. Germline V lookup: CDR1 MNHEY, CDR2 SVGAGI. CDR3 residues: CASRQGFEQYF. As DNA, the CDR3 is TGTGCCAGCAGACAGGGATTTGAGCAGTACTTC.

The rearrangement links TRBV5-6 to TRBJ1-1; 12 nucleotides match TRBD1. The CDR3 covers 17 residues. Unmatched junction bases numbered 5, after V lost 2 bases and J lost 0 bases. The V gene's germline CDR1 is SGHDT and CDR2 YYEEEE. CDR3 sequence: CASSFGDRGLLNTEAFF. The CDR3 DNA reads TGTGCCAGCAGCTTCGGGGACAGGGGGCTTTTGAACACTGAAGCTTTCTTT.

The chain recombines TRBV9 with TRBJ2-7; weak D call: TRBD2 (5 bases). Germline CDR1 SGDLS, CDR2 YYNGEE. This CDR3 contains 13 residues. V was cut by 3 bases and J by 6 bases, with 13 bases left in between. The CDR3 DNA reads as TGTGCCAGCAGCGAGGAGGTTTTCTCCGAGCAGTACTTC. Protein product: CASSEEVFSEQYF.

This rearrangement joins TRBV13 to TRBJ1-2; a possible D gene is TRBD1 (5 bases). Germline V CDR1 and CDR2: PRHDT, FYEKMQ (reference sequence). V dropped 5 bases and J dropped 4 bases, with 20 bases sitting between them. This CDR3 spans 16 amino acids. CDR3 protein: CASSLRGMGSFYGYTF. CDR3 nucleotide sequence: TGTGCCAGCAGCCTTCGGGGGATGGGTTCATTCTATGGCTACACCTTC.

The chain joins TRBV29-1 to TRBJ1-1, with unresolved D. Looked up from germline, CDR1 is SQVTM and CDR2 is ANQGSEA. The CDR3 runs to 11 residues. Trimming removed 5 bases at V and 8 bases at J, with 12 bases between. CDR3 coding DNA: TGCAGCGTTTGGGGAGGCCCCGAAGCTTTCTTT. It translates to CSVWGGPEAFF. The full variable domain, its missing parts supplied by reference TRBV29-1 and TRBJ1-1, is SAVISQKPSRDICQRGTSLTIQCQVDSQVTMMFWYRQQPGQSLTLIATANQGSEATYESGFVIDKFPISRPNLTFSTLTVSNMSPEDSSIYLCSVWGGPEAFFGQGTRLTVV.

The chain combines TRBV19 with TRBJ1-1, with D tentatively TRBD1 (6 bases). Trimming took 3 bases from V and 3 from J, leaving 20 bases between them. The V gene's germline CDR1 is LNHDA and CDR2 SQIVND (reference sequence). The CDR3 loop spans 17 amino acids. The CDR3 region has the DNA TGTGCCAGTAGTATTGCTCTCCCAGGGGAGGGGGACACTGAAGCTTTCTTT. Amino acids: CASSIALPGEGDTEAFF.

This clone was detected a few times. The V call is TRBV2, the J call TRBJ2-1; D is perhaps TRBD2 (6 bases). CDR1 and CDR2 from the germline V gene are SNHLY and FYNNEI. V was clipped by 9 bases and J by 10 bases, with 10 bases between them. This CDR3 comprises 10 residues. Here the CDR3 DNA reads TGTGCCAGTGGGAGGAAGGAGCAGTTCTTC. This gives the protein CASGRKEQFF. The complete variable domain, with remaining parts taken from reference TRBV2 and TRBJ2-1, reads EPEVTQTPSHQVTQMGQEVILRCVPISNHLYFYWYRQILGQKVEFLVSFYNNEISEKSEIFDDQFSVERPDGSNFTLKIRSTKLEDSAMYFCASGRKEQFFGPGTRLTVL.

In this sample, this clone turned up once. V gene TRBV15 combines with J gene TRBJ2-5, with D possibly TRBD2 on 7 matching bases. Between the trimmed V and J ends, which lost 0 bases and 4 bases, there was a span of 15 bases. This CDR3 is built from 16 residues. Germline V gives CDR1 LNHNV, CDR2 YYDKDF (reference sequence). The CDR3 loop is CATSRDREGEGETQYF. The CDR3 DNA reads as TGTGCCACCAGCAGAGATAGAGAGGGGGAGGGAGAGACCCAGTACTTC.

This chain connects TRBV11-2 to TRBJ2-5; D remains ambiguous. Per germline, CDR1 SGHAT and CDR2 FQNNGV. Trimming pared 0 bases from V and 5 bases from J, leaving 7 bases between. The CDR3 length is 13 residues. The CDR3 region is CASSLELGETQYF. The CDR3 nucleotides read TGTGCCAGCAGCTTAGAACTCGGGGAGACCCAGTACTTC.

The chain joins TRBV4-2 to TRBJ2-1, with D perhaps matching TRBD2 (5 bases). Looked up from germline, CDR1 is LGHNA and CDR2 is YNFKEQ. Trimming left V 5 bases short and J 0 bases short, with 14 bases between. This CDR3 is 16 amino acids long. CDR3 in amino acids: CASSFDGESSYNEQFF. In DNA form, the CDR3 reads TGTGCCAGCAGCTTCGATGGGGAGAGCTCCTACAATGAGCAGTTCTTC.

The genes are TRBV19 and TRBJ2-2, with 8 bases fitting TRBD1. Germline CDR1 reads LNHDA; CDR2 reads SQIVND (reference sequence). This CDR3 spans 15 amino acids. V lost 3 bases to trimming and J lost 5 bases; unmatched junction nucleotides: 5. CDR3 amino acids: CASSIWQGATGELFF. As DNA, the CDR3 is TGTGCCAGTAGTATTTGGCAGGGGGCTACCGGGGAGCTGTTTTTT.

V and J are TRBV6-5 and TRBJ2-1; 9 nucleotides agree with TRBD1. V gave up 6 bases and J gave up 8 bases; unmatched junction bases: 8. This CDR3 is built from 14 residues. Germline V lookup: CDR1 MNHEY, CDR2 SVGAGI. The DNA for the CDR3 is TGTGCCAGCAGCGGACAGGGGCCCTCCGATGAGCAGTTCTTC. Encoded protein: CASSGQGPSDEQFF.

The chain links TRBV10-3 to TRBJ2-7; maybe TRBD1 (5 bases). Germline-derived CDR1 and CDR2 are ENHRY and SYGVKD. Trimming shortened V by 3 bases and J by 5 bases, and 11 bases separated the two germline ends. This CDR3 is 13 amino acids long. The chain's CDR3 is CAISDREGDEQYF. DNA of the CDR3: TGTGCCATCAGTGACAGGGAAGGAGACGAGCAGTACTTC.

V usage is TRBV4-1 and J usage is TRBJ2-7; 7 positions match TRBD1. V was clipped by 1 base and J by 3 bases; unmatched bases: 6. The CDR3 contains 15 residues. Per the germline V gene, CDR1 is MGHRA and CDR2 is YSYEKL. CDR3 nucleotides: TGCGCCAGCAGCCAAGGGGAAGGGGGCCTCTACGAGCAGTACTTC. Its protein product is CASSQGEGGLYEQYF.

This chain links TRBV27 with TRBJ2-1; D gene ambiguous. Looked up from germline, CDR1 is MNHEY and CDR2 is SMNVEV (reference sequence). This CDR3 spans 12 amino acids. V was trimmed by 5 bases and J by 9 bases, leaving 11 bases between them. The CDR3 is CASSIDGSEQFF. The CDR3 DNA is TGTGCCAGCAGTATCGACGGCAGTGAGCAGTTCTTC.

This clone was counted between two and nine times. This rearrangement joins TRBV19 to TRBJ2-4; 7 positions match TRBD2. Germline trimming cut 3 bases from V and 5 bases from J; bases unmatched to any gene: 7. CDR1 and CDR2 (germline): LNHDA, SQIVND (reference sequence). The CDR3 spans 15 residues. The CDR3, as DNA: TGTGCCAGTAGTATCTTTTCTGGGGGGGAAAACATTCAGTACTTC. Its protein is CASSIFSGGENIQYF.

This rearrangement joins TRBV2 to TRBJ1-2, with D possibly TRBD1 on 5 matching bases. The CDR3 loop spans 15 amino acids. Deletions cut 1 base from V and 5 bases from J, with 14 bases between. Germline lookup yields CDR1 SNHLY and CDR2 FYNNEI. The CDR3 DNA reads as TGTGCCAGCAGTGAAGGTCAGGGTGGGGCGTATGGCTACACCTTC. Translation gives CASSEGQGGAYGYTF.